Given below is one T cell receptor beta chain in context. CDR1 is SGHTA and CDR2 is FQGNSA in the germline V gene. The CDR3 runs 14 residues. The V end was cut by 3 bases, the J end by 0 bases, with 9 bases between. TCRdb's table, derived via immunoSEQ multiplex PCR, lists solely in-frame clones and lacks some. Of tens of thousands of clones in the sample, just under 80% were seen once. These data originate in a study of OX40 agonist ivuxolimab in advanced cancers. The chain is built from TRBV7-2 and TRBJ2-7; D gene uncertain. The sequence derives from an adult with an advanced solid tumor such as melanoma, head and neck, liver or kidney cancer. The sequencing here drew on CD4+ or CD8+ T cells sorted from blood, taken in a trial of the OX40 agonist ivuxolimab. Written as DNA, the CDR3 is TGTGCCAGCAGCTTTGGCACAGCCTCCTACGAGCAGTACTTC. It encodes CASSFGTASYEQYF.